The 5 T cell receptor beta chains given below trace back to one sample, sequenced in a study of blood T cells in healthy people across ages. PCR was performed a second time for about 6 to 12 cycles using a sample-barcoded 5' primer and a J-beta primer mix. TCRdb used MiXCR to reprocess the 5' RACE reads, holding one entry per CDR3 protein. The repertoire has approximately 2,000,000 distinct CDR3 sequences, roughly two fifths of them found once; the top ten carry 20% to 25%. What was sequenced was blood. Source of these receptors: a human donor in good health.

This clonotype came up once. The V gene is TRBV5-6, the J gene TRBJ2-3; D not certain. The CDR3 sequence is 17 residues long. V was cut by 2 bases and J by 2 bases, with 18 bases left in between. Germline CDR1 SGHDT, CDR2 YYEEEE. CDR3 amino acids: CASSLKKRNLPTDTQYF. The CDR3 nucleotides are TGTGCCAGCAGCTTAAAGAAGAGAAACTTACCCACAGATACGCAGTATTTT.

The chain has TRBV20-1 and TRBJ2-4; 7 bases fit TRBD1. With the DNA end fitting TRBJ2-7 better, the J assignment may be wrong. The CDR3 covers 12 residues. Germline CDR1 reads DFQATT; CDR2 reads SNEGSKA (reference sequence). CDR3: CSADRGLYEQYF. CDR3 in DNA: TGCAGTGCTGATAGGGGGCTCTACGAGCAGTACTTC.

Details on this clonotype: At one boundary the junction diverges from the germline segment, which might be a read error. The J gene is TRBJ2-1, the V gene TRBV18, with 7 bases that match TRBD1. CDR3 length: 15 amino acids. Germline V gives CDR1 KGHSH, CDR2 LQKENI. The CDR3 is CANSAYRDSYNEQFF. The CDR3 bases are TGTGCCAACTCAGCGTACCGGGACAGCTACAATGAGCAGTTCTTC.

The CDR3 nucleotides are TGCGCCAGCAGCCAACTGGTAGGCAAATACTATGGCTACACCTTC. Its protein product is CASSQLVGKYYGYTF. The chain has TRBV4-1 and TRBJ1-2, with D uncertain. Germline V CDR1 and CDR2: MGHRA, YSYEKL. Trimming pared 2 bases from V and 3 bases from J, leaving 13 bases between. The CDR3 sequence is 15 residues long.

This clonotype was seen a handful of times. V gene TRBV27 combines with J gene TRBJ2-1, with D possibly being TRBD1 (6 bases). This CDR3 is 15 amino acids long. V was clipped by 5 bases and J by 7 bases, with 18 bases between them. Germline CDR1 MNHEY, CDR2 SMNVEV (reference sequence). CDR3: CASSPTGLRGNEQFF. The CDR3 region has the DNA TGTGCCAGCAGTCCTACAGGGCTAAGGGGGAATGAGCAGTTCTTC.